These T cell receptor beta chains were read from a single sample in a study of blood T cell repertoires in COVID-19. TCRdb's table, derived via immunoSEQ multiplex PCR, lists solely in-frame clones and lacks some. The data show about 370,000 clones, roughly 90% seen once. The sequencing sample was made of peripheral blood. These receptors all stem from a woman aged 25 to 45 with COVID-19, enrolled during active disease. Each CDR3 is given with its conserved first and last residue. Each record gives: D gene, V gene, CDR3 length, J gene, CDR3 protein. The D gene is left open where the match is weak.

>TRBD1|TRBV28|15|TRBJ2-2
CASSFLTGGTGELFF
>TRBD1|TRBV20-1|15|TRBJ1-5
CSASPDRGGNQPQHF
>NA|TRBV28|11|TRBJ2-7
CASTANYEQYF
>NA|TRBV3-1/TRBV3-2|16|TRBJ2-6
CASSQLRVPGANVLTF
>TRBD2|TRBV6-2/TRBV6-3|17|TRBJ2-1
CASSSRTSGHSYNEQFF
>NA|TRBV30|14|TRBJ1-2
CAWTLQGVGDGYTF
>NA|TRBV7-2|14|TRBJ2-3
CASSFGRGSDTQYF
>TRBD2|TRBV7-2|16|TRBJ2-2
CASSSRVAGPEGELFF
>TRBD2|TRBV7-9|15|TRBJ2-1
CASSFLAGYSDEQFF
>NA|TRBV19|15|TRBJ1-5
CASSWSLYSNQPQHF
>TRBD1|TRBV7-2|16|TRBJ2-5
CASSFLPGTVQETQYF
>TRBD1|TRBV7-9|15|TRBJ2-5
CASSPGTGGAETQYF
>TRBD1|TRBV2|14|TRBJ1-2
CASIDRVHNYGYTF
>NA|TRBV5-4|14|TRBJ2-1
CASSLDSRPGEQFF
>TRBD1|TRBV7-8|16|TRBJ2-5
CASSLVVMGQGETQYF
>NA|TRBV19|15|TRBJ1-5
CASSIRAGANQPQHF
>TRBD2|TRBV7-6|16|TRBJ2-2
CASSSSGGSYTGELFF
>TRBD1|TRBV5-1|15|TRBJ1-1
CASSSSGTGGTEAFF
>NA|TRBV12-3/TRBV12-4|11|TRBJ2-1
CASSRGEAQFF
>TRBD1|TRBV29-1|14|TRBJ2-7
CSVVVGQGSYEQYF
>NA|TRBV15|14|TRBJ2-3
CATSRDQSGDTQYF
>TRBD2|TRBV3-1/TRBV3-2|14|TRBJ2-5
CASSQSSGQETQYF
>NA|TRBV11-2|16|TRBJ1-3
CASSFLTGLSGNTIYF
>NA|TRBV7-2|15|TRBJ1-5
CASSERTAGNQPQHF
>TRBD1|TRBV6-6|15|TRBJ2-1
CASSSTGTGNNEQFF
>NA|TRBV12-3/TRBV12-4|13|TRBJ2-3
CASRRGGTDTQYF
>TRBD1|TRBV12-5|13|TRBJ2-4
CAAYRGLRPDQYF
>NA|TRBV4-1|18|TRBJ2-1
CASSQDRPPGGFSNEQFF
>TRBD1|TRBV2|18|TRBJ1-4
CASSVPPLSTGWVEKLFF
>TRBD1|TRBV5-1|15|TRBJ2-3
CASSGDRGVVGTQYF
>TRBD2|TRBV11-2|15|TRBJ2-1
CASSFDLGGINEQFF
>NA|TRBV2|14|TRBJ1-2
CASNSFPSNYGYTF
>TRBD1|TRBV25-1|16|TRBJ2-5
CASSEYGQGLQETQYF
>NA|TRBV3-1/TRBV3-2|12|TRBJ2-3
CASSHREDTQYF
>TRBD1|TRBV10-3|14|TRBJ1-1
CAIRNTGGNTEAFF
>TRBD2|TRBV28|16|TRBJ2-1
CASSSASERGSDEQFF
>TRBD2|TRBV9|15|TRBJ2-5
CASSKNSGSVETQYF
>NA|TRBV28|18|TRBJ2-3
CASSERRTGTLSTDTQYF
>NA|TRBV13|13|TRBJ2-1
CASSTAGPNEQFF
>TRBD2|TRBV5-4|15|TRBJ2-1
CASSLAGGTYNEQFF
>NA|TRBV9|16|TRBJ2-1
CASSATSSSSYNEQFF
>TRBD2|TRBV15|16|TRBJ2-3
CATSSPAGGRPDTQYF